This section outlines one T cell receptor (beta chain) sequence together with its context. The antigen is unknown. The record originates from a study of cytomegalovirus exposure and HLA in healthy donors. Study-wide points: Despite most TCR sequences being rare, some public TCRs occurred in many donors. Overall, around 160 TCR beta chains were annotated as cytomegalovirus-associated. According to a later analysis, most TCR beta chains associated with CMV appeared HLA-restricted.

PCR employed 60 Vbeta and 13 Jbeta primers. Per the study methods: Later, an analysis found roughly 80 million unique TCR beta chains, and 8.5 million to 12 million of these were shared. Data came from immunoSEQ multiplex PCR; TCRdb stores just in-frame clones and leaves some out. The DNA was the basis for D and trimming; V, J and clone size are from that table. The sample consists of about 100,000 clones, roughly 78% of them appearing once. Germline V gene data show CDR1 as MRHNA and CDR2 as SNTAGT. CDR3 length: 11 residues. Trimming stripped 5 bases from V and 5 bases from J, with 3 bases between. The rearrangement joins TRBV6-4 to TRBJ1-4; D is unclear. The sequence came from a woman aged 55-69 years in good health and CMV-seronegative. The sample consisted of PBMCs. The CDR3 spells CASSTNEKLFF. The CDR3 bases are TGTGCCAGCAGTACAAATGAAAAACTGTTTTTT.